Listed here is a single TCR beta chain. As yet, its antigen is unknown. Germline V lookup: CDR1 SNHLY, CDR2 FYNNEI. The CDR3 extends over 12 amino acids. Trimming pared 3 bases from V and 5 bases from J, leaving 7 bases between. The data were obtained in a study of Tregs in tolerant kidney transplant recipients. The study, taken as a whole, reports: Biological reproducibility was not directly addressed, but technical replication error appeared minimal. Activated donor B cell expansion appeared to reveal the most relevant donor-specific TCRbeta repertoire.

Here immunoSEQ multiplex PCR was the method, and the copy in TCRdb shows in-frame clones only, minus some. The data contain some 110,000 clones, 92% of them singletons. This receptor was identified in a human donor in good health. The V gene is TRBV2, the J gene TRBJ1-2; no firm D call. Sequencing used CD4+ T cells from blood. CDR3 DNA: TGTGCCAGCAGTGAGGGTGATTATGGCTACACCTTC. Amino acids: CASSEGDYGYTF.